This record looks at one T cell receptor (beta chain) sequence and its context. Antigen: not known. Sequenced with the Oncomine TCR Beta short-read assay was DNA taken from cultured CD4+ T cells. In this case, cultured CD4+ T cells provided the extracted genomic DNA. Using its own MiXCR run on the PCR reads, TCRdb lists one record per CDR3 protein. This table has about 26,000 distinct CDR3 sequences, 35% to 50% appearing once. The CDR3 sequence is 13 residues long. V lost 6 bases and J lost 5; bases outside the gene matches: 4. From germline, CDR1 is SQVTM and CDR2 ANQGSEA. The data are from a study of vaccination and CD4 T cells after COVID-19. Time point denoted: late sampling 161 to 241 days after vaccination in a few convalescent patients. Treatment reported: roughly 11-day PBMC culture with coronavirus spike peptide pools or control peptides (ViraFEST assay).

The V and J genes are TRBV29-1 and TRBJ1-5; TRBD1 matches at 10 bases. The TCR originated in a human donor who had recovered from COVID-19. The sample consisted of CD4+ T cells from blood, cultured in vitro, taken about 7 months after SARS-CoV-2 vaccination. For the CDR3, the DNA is TGCAGCGTGGGACAGGGGACCTATCAGCCCCAGCATTTT. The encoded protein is CSVGQGTYQPQHF.